A single sample gave rise to the 10 T cell receptor beta chains below, sequenced in a study of blood T cell repertoires in COVID-19. Profiled with immunoSEQ multiplex PCR; TCRdb holds only in-frame clones, not every one. The sample contains approximately 300,000 clones, 85% of which appear only once. The sample comprised PBMCs or T cells enriched from blood (not recorded which). These receptors were obtained from a woman aged 25 to 45 who had been exposed to COVID-19.

The chain is built from TRBV7-3 and TRBJ2-6; weak D call: TRBD1 (5 bases). Looked up from germline, CDR1 is SGHTA and CDR2 is FQGTGA. The CDR3 loop spans 18 amino acids. V was cut by 0 bases and J by 0 bases, with 12 bases left in between. CDR3 sequence (DNA): TGTGCCAGCAGCTTAACGTCGACAGACCGCTCTGGGGCCAACGTCCTGACTTTC. This encodes CASSLTSTDRSGANVLTF. The entire variable domain, with the rest obtained from reference TRBV7-3 and TRBJ2-6, is as follows: GAGVSQTPSNKVTEKGKYVELRCDPISGHTALYWYRQSLGQGPEFLIYFQGTGAADDSGLPNDRFFAVRPEGSVSTLKIQRTERGDSAVYLCASSLTSTDRSGANVLTFGAGSRLTVL.

This chain uses TRBV4-3 with TRBJ1-2, with D perhaps matching TRBD1 (5 bases). The CDR3 spans 16 residues. Germline assignment: CDR1 LGHNA and CDR2 YSLEER. Trimming took 0 bases from V and 1 from J, leaving 12 bases between them. The CDR3 DNA reads as TGCGCCAGCAGCCAAGATTGGGGCGGAAATAACTATGGCTACACCTTC. Amino acids: CASSQDWGGNNYGYTF.

This chain connects TRBV19 to TRBJ1-5; a weak D match, TRBD1 (5 bases). Germline values: CDR1 LNHDA, CDR2 SQIVND (reference sequence). V was cut by 3 bases and J by 4 bases, with 13 bases left in between. The length of the CDR3 is 15 residues. CDR3 sequence reads: CASSIFAGRNQPQHF. DNA of the CDR3: TGTGCCAGTAGTATCTTCGCGGGACGGAATCAGCCCCAGCATTTT.

The V and J genes are TRBV18 and TRBJ2-5, with D possibly matching TRBD1 (5 bases). Deletions cut 3 bases from V and 4 bases from J, with 21 bases between. The CDR3 consists of 17 residues. The germline CDR1 and CDR2 sequences are KGHSH and LQKENI. The CDR3 spells CASSPLSQGASRETQYF. DNA for the CDR3: TGTGCCAGCTCACCTCTGTCTCAAGGGGCCTCTAGAGAGACCCAGTACTTC.

The V and J genes are TRBV6-1 and TRBJ1-5; 7 nucleotides align to TRBD1. Per germline, CDR1 MNHNS and CDR2 SASEGT. The CDR3 loop spans 20 amino acids. The J segment lost 0 bases and the V segment lost 4 bases, leaving 18 bases of the junction unmatched. CDR3 DNA: TGTGCCAGCAGTGTAGCTACAAAAGGGACAGTCGATTATAGCAATCAGCCCCAGCATTTT. Protein product: CASSVATKGTVDYSNQPQHF.

This clone was detected only a few times. This chain connects TRBV6-5 to TRBJ1-3; tentative D call: TRBD1 (5 bases). Germline V gives CDR1 MNHEY, CDR2 SVGAGI. This CDR3 is built from 15 residues. V gave up 0 bases and J gave up 6 bases, with 12 bases separating them. CDR3 DNA sequence: TGTGCCAGCAGTTACTCGAGCTGGGGGGAAAACACCATATATTTT. Translating gives CASSYSSWGENTIYF.

This chain uses TRBV28 with TRBJ1-2; the match to TRBD1 covers 8 bases. CDR3 length: 15 residues. The V gene's germline CDR1 is MDHEN and CDR2 SYDVKM. The trim removed 1 base at V and 2 bases at J, leaving 3 bases unmatched. The chain's CDR3 is CASSLFGTGNYGYTF. Here the CDR3 DNA reads TGTGCCAGCAGTTTATTTGGGACAGGAAACTATGGCTACACCTTC.

V gene TRBV9 combines with J gene TRBJ2-1; 12 bases fit TRBD2. The V and J ends lost 0 bases and 2 bases, in that order; junction bases with no gene match: 3. The CDR3 extends over 17 amino acids. Germline V gene data show CDR1 as SGDLS and CDR2 as YYNGEE. CDR3 sequence: CASSVDLAGGPYNEQFF. In nucleotides, the CDR3 is TGTGCCAGCAGCGTAGACCTAGCGGGAGGGCCCTACAATGAGCAGTTCTTC. Looking up the rest from reference TRBV9 and TRBJ2-1 gives the full variable domain: DSGVTQTPKHLITATGQRVTLRCSPRSGDLSVYWYQQSLDQGLQFLIQYYNGEERAKGNILERFSAQQFPDLHSELNLSSLELGDSALYFCASSVDLAGGPYNEQFFGPGTRLTVL.

V gene TRBV19 combines with J gene TRBJ2-1; TRBD2 agrees at 7 bases. In germline, CDR1 is LNHDA, CDR2 SQIVND (reference sequence). The CDR3 totals 14 residues. The trim removed 10 bases at V and 6 bases at J, leaving 12 bases unmatched. CDR3 region: CATLRGLSSNEQFF. CDR3 nucleotides: TGTGCCACCTTAAGGGGACTATCAAGCAATGAGCAGTTCTTC.

The chain recombines TRBV19 with TRBJ1-5; tentative D call: TRBD1 (6 bases). Germline CDR1 and CDR2: LNHDA and SQIVND (reference sequence). The V end was cut by 7 bases, the J end by 2 bases, with 12 bases between. CDR3 length: 14 residues. CDR3 coding DNA: TGTGCCAGTACGACAGGAAACGGCAATCAGCCCCAGCATTTT. Translating it yields CASTTGNGNQPQHF.